Described below is a single T cell receptor beta chain sequence and its context. Its matching antigen is unknown. The germline V gene encodes CDR1 SNHLY and CDR2 FYNNEI. V was shortened by 7 bases and J by 6 bases, with 9 bases between the two germline ends. The CDR3 loop spans 11 amino acids. Measured with immunoSEQ multiplex PCR; TCRdb has only the in-frame clones, and not every one. Of 75,000 to 100,000 clones in the sample, 80% to 90% were seen once. The data were taken from a study of T cell responses to AZD1222 COVID-19 vaccine. Study-level background: Recipients boosted at about 4 weeks or about 12 weeks are pooled.

General study results and limits: Close to half of spike-specific TCRs reportedly recognize unmutated variant regions. No day 14 peak samples; only post-peak repertoires were characterized. CD4 TCRs covered the whole spike, strongest at regions 160-218 and 743-854.

The clonotype comes from an adult in good health. The chain recombines TRBV2 with TRBJ1-2; a possible D gene is TRBD1 (5 bases). The sequencing here drew on peripheral blood, taken on day 0 of AZD1222 vaccination. The CDR3 bases are TGTGCCAGCATGGGGGGGGATGGCTACACCTTC. Translating gives CASMGGDGYTF.